Shown below are 16 T cell receptor beta chains from a single sample sequenced in a study of early T cells in non-severe SARS-CoV-2 infection. TCRdb itself ran the 5' RACE reads through MiXCR, one entry per CDR3 protein. In the table there are fewer than 120,000 distinct CDR3 sequences, around 13% of which are singletons. Material: whole blood, obtained at baseline. The origin of the receptors is an adult who was a healthcare worker with PCR-confirmed SARS-CoV-2 infection or an uninfected control (not recorded which).

This clonotype was counted at least ten times. This chain links TRBV27 with TRBJ2-7; 11 bases match TRBD2. Germline V CDR1 and CDR2: MNHEY, SMNVEV (reference sequence). V lost 3 bases, J lost 4 bases, and 5 bases stayed unmatched. The CDR3 consists of 15 residues. DNA for the CDR3: TGTGCCAGCAGTTTCCATAGCGGGAGGGTGTACGAGCAGTACTTC. Translated, it gives CASSFHSGRVYEQYF.

The table lists this clonotype with a few counts. The J gene is TRBJ2-3, the V gene TRBV30; 7 bases agree with TRBD2. Looked up from germline, CDR1 is GTSNPN and CDR2 is SVGIG (reference sequence). The CDR3 sequence is 16 residues long. The V and J ends lost 5 bases and 0 bases, in that order; junction bases with no gene match: 11. The CDR3 DNA follows: TGTGCCTGGGCTCGGGACTATCCGACTAGCACAGATACGCAGTATTTT. As protein: CAWARDYPTSTDTQYF.

This clonotype was recorded only once. Since the CDR3 does not end with the conserved phenylalanine or tryptophan, this likely comes from a read error. The genes are TRBV5-1 and TRBJ2-3; possibly TRBD2 for D (5 bases). Germline V gives CDR1 SGHRS, CDR2 YFSETQ. V lost 0 bases, J lost 0 bases, and 14 bases lay in between. The CDR3 is 17 amino acids. CDR3 nucleotides: TGCGCCAGCAGCTTGGCCACCGGAGGCGGGAGCACAGATACGCAGTATCTT. The encoded protein is CASSLATGGGSTDTQYL.

This clonotype came up a few times. This chain connects TRBV6-6 to TRBJ1-2, with 8 bases matching TRBD1. The CDR3 loop spans 15 amino acids. J lost 2 bases, V lost 5 bases, and 7 bases had no gene match. Germline-derived CDR1 and CDR2 are MNHNY and SVGAGI (reference sequence). CDR3 bases: TGTGCCAGCAGTGCCCGGACAGGGAAGAACTATGGCTACACCTTC. Translated: CASSARTGKNYGYTF.

This clonotype was counted between two and nine times. The V gene is TRBV6-5, the J gene TRBJ2-7; D not resolved. The CDR3 sequence is 17 residues long. V was cut by 2 bases and J by 0 bases, with 17 bases left in between. Germline CDR1 and CDR2: MNHEY and SVGAGI. In DNA form, the CDR3 reads TGTGCCAGCAGTTACGCCCATCGCAGGAGAGGCTCCTACGAGCAGTACTTC. Translated: CASSYAHRRRGSYEQYF.

The chain couples TRBV5-1 to TRBJ2-7, with unresolved D. The V and J ends lost 2 bases and 0 bases respectively, with 9 bases between them. This CDR3 spans 14 amino acids. Germline CDR1 is SGHRS and CDR2 is YFSETQ. Here the CDR3 reads CASSFNSGSYEQYF. The DNA of the CDR3 is TGCGCCAGCAGCTTTAACTCCGGCTCCTACGAGCAGTACTTC. Based on the CDR3 plus reference TRBV5-1 and TRBJ2-7, the full variable domain is KAGVTQTPRYLIKTRGQQVTLSCSPISGHRSVSWYQQTPGQGLQFLFEYFSETQRNKGNFPGRFSGRQFSNSRSEMNVSTLELGDSALYLCASSFNSGSYEQYFGPGTRLTVT.

This clonotype was observed a few times. The genes are TRBV27 and TRBJ2-1, with 8 bases matching TRBD1. The V segment lost 3 bases and the J segment 9 bases; nucleotides outside the gene matches: 13. CDR1 is MNHEY, CDR2 SMNVEV, per germline (reference sequence). The CDR3 is 16 residues long. The CDR3 coding sequence is TGTGCCAGCAGTTTCCAGGGGGCGCAAGTTAACGGTGAGCAGTTCTTC. This encodes CASSFQGAQVNGEQFF.

A few counts support this clonotype. The rearrangement joins TRBV5-4 to TRBJ2-1, with TRBD2 as a possible D gene (6 bases). V shed 2 bases and J shed 7 bases, with 13 bases lying between them. The CDR3 contains 14 residues. Looked up from germline, CDR1 is SGHNT and CDR2 is YYREEE (reference sequence). CDR3 DNA sequence: TGTGCCAGCAGCTTCGGGGACTCCAGGAATGAGCAGTTCTTC. Translated: CASSFGDSRNEQFF.

This rearrangement joins TRBV11-2 to TRBJ1-1, with TRBD1 matching 7 bases. The CDR3 spans 13 residues. Germline-derived CDR1 and CDR2 are SGHAT and FQNNGV. With 8 bases clipped from V and 6 bases from J, the junction kept 9 bases outside the gene matches. The CDR3 reads CASDGQVLPEAFF. The CDR3 bases are TGTGCCAGCGACGGACAGGTCCTTCCTGAAGCTTTCTTT.

This chain uses TRBV18 with TRBJ1-1; maybe TRBD1 (6 bases). Germline lookup yields CDR1 KGHSH and CDR2 LQKENI. This CDR3 is 16 amino acids long. The V end lost 1 base, the J end lost 2 bases, and 14 bases lay between the germline ends. The CDR3 nucleotides are TGTGCCAGCTCACCACGAGGGGGGAGAAGCAACACTGAAGCTTTCTTT. It is translated as CASSPRGGRSNTEAFF.

The chain recombines TRBV20-1 with TRBJ2-5, with 8 bases fitting TRBD2. Germline-derived CDR1 and CDR2 are DFQATT and SNEGSKA (reference sequence). This CDR3 is built from 17 residues. The trim removed 5 bases at V and 0 bases at J, leaving 14 bases unmatched. CDR3 DNA: TGCAGTGCTCGACTAACCGACCAACTAGCGGACCAAGAGACCCAGTACTTC. Residues: CSARLTDQLADQETQYF.

The sample holds a few counts of this clonotype. V and J are TRBV7-2 and TRBJ2-1, with D possibly being TRBD2 (6 bases). The CDR3 consists of 14 residues. Per germline, CDR1 SGHTA and CDR2 FQGNSA. V gave up 5 bases and J gave up 10 bases, with 18 bases separating them. The CDR3 sequence is CASSQSTRVGEQFF. The CDR3 nucleotides read TGTGCCAGCAGCCAATCGACTAGAGTCGGCGAGCAGTTCTTC.

This clonotype was recorded at least ten times. The chain couples TRBV7-2 to TRBJ2-7; no firm D call. This CDR3 spans 13 amino acids. V lost 4 bases, J lost 2 bases, and 9 bases lay in between. Germline-derived CDR1 and CDR2 are SGHTA and FQGNSA. The CDR3: CASSSRQPYEQYF. CDR3 nucleotide sequence: TGTGCCAGCAGCTCCCGGCAACCCTACGAGCAGTACTTC.

This clonotype was seen a few times. The rearrangement links TRBV5-6 to TRBJ1-1; D is unresolved. This CDR3 region has 14 residues. Trimming took 5 bases from V and 4 from J, leaving 15 bases between them. The germline V gene has CDR1 SGHDT and CDR2 YYEEEE. The DNA for the CDR3 is TGTGCCAGCAGGGGAAACAGACAAATCACTGAAGCTTTCTTT. Translation: CASRGNRQITEAFF.

Ten or more counts support this clonotype. This chain links TRBV10-2 with TRBJ1-1; D is unclear. CDR3 size: 11 residues. V lost 11 bases and J 0 bases, leaving 7 bases between the germline ends. Germline V lookup: CDR1 WSHSY, CDR2 SAAADI. The CDR3 DNA reads TGCGCCTCAACACTGAACACTGAAGCTTTCTTT. Translation gives CASTLNTEAFF.

The table lists this clonotype with many counts. The rearrangement links TRBV7-3 to TRBJ1-1, with D perhaps TRBD1 (5 bases). V lost 6 bases and J lost 1, with 9 bases in between. The CDR3 sequence is 13 residues long. CDR1 and CDR2 from the germline V gene are SGHTA and FQGTGA. For the CDR3, the DNA is TGTGCCAGCAGTTTTACAGGGAACACTGAAGCTTTCTTT. Translating gives CASSFTGNTEAFF.